This TCR beta chain was captured in a study of PD-1 blockade in classical Hodgkin lymphoma. Study-level findings and limits: Initiation of nivolumab under 1 year after ASCT led to exclusion of patients.

Assay used: immunoSEQ multiplex PCR; TCRdb lists only in-frame clones, some missing. The data contain approximately 44,000 clones, 66% of them singletons. As to this clone: As yet, its antigen is unknown.

This CDR3 contains 18 residues. Trimming took 5 bases from V and 0 from J; bases not matched to a gene: 10. Germline V gene data show CDR1 as SQVTM and CDR2 as ANQGSEA. As for time point: cycle 4 day 1 (C4D1), after 5 to 7 weeks of nivolumab. Every patient was affected by relapse after autologous stem cell transplantation, while exposure to brentuximab vedotin was not uniform. The sequences come from peripheral blood mononuclear cells (PBMCs), collected before the fourth cycle of nivolumab. This TCR came from a human donor with classical Hodgkin lymphoma. This chain connects TRBV29-1 to TRBJ2-3; 14 bases are a match to TRBD2. In DNA form, the CDR3 reads TGCAGCGTTCTCCCCGGGACTAGCGGGAGCTCGAGCACAGATACGCAGTATTTT. Encoded protein: CSVLPGTSGSSSTDTQYF.